Presented here are 25 T cell receptor beta chains from one specimen sequenced in a study of OX40 agonist ivuxolimab in advanced cancers. Profiled with immunoSEQ multiplex PCR; TCRdb holds only in-frame clones, not every one. The sample consists of about 32,000 clones, 84% of them appearing once. The material was CD4+ or CD8+ T cells sorted from blood, obtained in a trial of the OX40 agonist ivuxolimab. The receptor source for this set is an adult with an advanced solid tumor such as melanoma, head and neck, liver or kidney cancer.

This clone was seen just once. The chain links TRBV7-9 to TRBJ2-7; D remains ambiguous. The V and J ends lost 1 base and 8 bases respectively, with 15 bases between them. There are 14 residues in the CDR3. Per germline, CDR1 SEHNR and CDR2 FQNEAQ (reference sequence). The CDR3 loop is CASSLGVGTGKQYF. CDR3 nucleotide sequence: TGTGCCAGCAGCTTAGGGGTCGGCACCGGAAAGCAGTACTTC.

The chain couples TRBV5-6 to TRBJ2-7, with D unclear. This CDR3 is 14 amino acids long. From germline, CDR1 is SGHDT and CDR2 YYEEEE. V lost 1 base, J lost 1 base, and 9 bases lay in between. The CDR3 DNA sequence: TGTGCCAGCAGCTTGAATTCGGGTTCCTACGAGCAGTACTTC. Amino acids: CASSLNSGSYEQYF.

The rearrangement links TRBV15 to TRBJ1-2, with D unresolved. The CDR3 loop spans 16 amino acids. Trimming took off 0 bases at V and 2 bases at J, with 13 bases between the two ends. Germline values: CDR1 LNHNV, CDR2 YYDKDF (reference sequence). The DNA for the CDR3 is TGTGCCACCAGCAGAGATGGTCCGGGTAGAAACTATGGCTACACCTTC. It translates to CATSRDGPGRNYGYTF. Using reference TRBV15 and TRBJ1-2 for the parts outside the CDR3, the full variable domain is DAMVIQNPRYQVTQFGKPVTLSCSQTLNHNVMYWYQQKSSQAPKLLFHYYDKDFNNEADTPDNFQSRRPNTSFCFLDIRSPGLGDTAMYLCATSRDGPGRNYGYTFGSGTRLTVV.

This chain uses TRBV9 with TRBJ2-3; D might be TRBD2 (5 bases). Trimming left V 3 bases short and J 2 bases short, with 19 bases between. There are 17 residues in the CDR3. The germline V gene has CDR1 SGDLS and CDR2 YYNGEE. CDR3 amino acids: CASSGGSLGLDTDTQYF. In DNA form, the CDR3 reads TGTGCCAGCAGCGGAGGGTCCCTGGGCCTCGACACAGATACGCAGTATTTT.

The chain links TRBV7-8 to TRBJ1-5; D gene unclear. V was trimmed by 1 base and J by 8 bases, leaving 21 bases between them. The CDR3 consists of 17 residues. CDR1 SGHVS and CDR2 FQNEAQ come from the germline V gene. The CDR3 sequence: CASSLDYRDGSLEPQHF. The CDR3 nucleotides read TGTGCCAGCAGCTTAGACTATAGAGACGGTAGTTTGGAGCCCCAGCATTTT.

This clone was found once. This sequence joins TRBV4-2 and TRBJ1-5; D is undetermined. The CDR3 is made up of 15 amino acids. V was pared by 0 bases and J by 1 base, with 7 bases between. Germline CDR1 LGHNA, CDR2 YNFKEQ. The CDR3 DNA sequence: TGTGCCAGCAGCCAAGATCGAGGGAGCAATCAGCCCCAGCATTTT. As protein: CASSQDRGSNQPQHF.

J is TRBJ2-7 and V is TRBV4-1; 11 bases are a match to TRBD2. CDR3 length equals 16 residues. V shed 2 bases, J shed 2 bases, and the junction held 5 bases outside the gene matches. From germline, CDR1 is MGHRA and CDR2 YSYEKL. In nucleotides, the CDR3 is TGCGCCAGCAGCCAAACCGGGACTAGCGGCCCCTACGAGCAGTACTTC. This encodes CASSQTGTSGPYEQYF.

J is TRBJ1-1 and V is TRBV28, with a weak D call TRBD1 (5 bases). The ends were cut back, 4 bases at V and 5 bases at J, with 14 bases in the middle. Germline V gives CDR1 MDHEN, CDR2 SYDVKM. The length of the CDR3 is 14 residues. The CDR3 reads CASSSDSIVTEAFF. The CDR3, as DNA: TGTGCCAGCAGTTCTGACAGTATCGTGACTGAAGCTTTCTTT.

The V gene is TRBV13, the J gene TRBJ1-1; 8 bases agree with TRBD1. This CDR3 has 13 residues. Germline V gene lookup returns CDR1 PRHDT and CDR2 FYEKMQ (reference sequence). Trimming cost V 5 bases and J 8 bases; bases outside gene matches: 7. The CDR3 protein is CASSPPTGAEAFF. As DNA, the CDR3 is TGTGCCAGCAGCCCACCGACAGGGGCCGAAGCTTTCTTT.

The V and J genes are TRBV11-2 and TRBJ1-5; D uncertain. This CDR3 has 14 amino acids. Trimming stripped 5 bases from V and 9 bases from J, with 17 bases between. Germline lookup yields CDR1 SGHAT and CDR2 FQNNGV. Written as DNA, the CDR3 is TGTGCCAGCAGCCCTGTAGGAGGAAGACGGCCCCAGCATTTT. It codes for CASSPVGGRRPQHF.

This chain joins TRBV7-9 and TRBJ2-7; D not certain. V was trimmed by 1 base and J by 3 bases, leaving 7 bases between them. This CDR3 comprises 13 residues. The V gene's germline CDR1 is SEHNR and CDR2 FQNEAQ (reference sequence). The DNA for the CDR3 is TGTGCCAGCAGCTTAGGTCTATTCTACGAGCAGTACTTC. Translated: CASSLGLFYEQYF.

This clone was seen once. V gene TRBV9 combines with J gene TRBJ1-1, with 8 bases lining up with TRBD1. V lost 3 bases, J lost 10 bases, and 17 bases stayed unmatched. This CDR3 is 16 amino acids long. Germline V gene lookup returns CDR1 SGDLS and CDR2 YYNGEE. The CDR3 sequence: CASSARTGSLGNIAFF. The CDR3 DNA reads TGTGCCAGCAGCGCACGGACAGGGTCCTTGGGGAACATAGCTTTCTTT.

The gene calls are TRBV4-3 and TRBJ1-1; D not certain. Trimming removed 0 bases at V and 0 bases at J, with 8 bases between. There are 15 residues in the CDR3. From germline, CDR1 is LGHNA and CDR2 YSLEER. The CDR3 loop is CASSQEAYMNTEAFF. The DNA for the CDR3 is TGCGCCAGCAGCCAAGAGGCTTACATGAACACTGAAGCTTTCTTT.

This chain connects TRBV9 to TRBJ1-4; D may be TRBD1 (5 bases). In germline, CDR1 is SGDLS, CDR2 YYNGEE. The V end was cut by 3 bases, the J end by 5 bases, with 14 bases between. The CDR3 is made up of 15 amino acids. The CDR3 DNA reads as TGTGCCAGCAGCGCTTCCGGGACGGGGAATGAAAAACTGTTTTTT. Protein: CASSASGTGNEKLFF.

This clone came up once. The chain has TRBV27 and TRBJ2-7; 9 bases fit TRBD1. Per germline, CDR1 MNHEY and CDR2 SMNVEV (reference sequence). The CDR3 covers 13 residues. Trimming cost V 4 bases and J 5 bases; bases outside gene matches: 3. Here the CDR3 DNA reads TGTGCCAGCAGTTCGGGACAGGGTAACGAGCAGTACTTC. Translation gives CASSSGQGNEQYF.

V is TRBV13 and J is TRBJ2-1; 10 bases are shared with TRBD2. With V trimmed by 1 base and J by 7 bases, 7 bases remained unmatched. The germline V gene encodes CDR1 PRHDT and CDR2 FYEKMQ (reference sequence). This CDR3 has 16 residues. For the CDR3, the DNA is TGTGCCAGCAGCTTAGCGGGACTAGCGAATTTGAATGAGCAGTTCTTC. It is translated as CASSLAGLANLNEQFF.

J is TRBJ1-4 and V is TRBV5-4; 7 positions agree with TRBD1. V shed 3 bases and J 0 bases; nucleotides not matched to a gene: 8. Germline CDR1 reads SGHNT; CDR2 reads YYREEE (reference sequence). This CDR3 region has 17 residues. CDR3 nucleotides: TGTGCCAGCAGCTCGTTAGCTACAGGGGCAACTAATGAAAAACTGTTTTTT. It yields the protein CASSSLATGATNEKLFF. Variable domain in full (rest from reference TRBV5-4 and TRBJ1-4): ETGVTQSPTHLIKTRGQQVTLRCSSQSGHNTVSWYQQALGQGPQFIFQYYREEENGRGNFPPRFSGLQFPNYSSELNVNALELDDSALYLCASSSLATGATNEKLFFGSGTQLSVL.

The V and J genes are TRBV27 and TRBJ2-1; 12 bases agree with TRBD2. Trimming took 5 bases from V and 4 from J; bases not matched to a gene: 6. The germline gives CDR1 MNHEY, CDR2 SMNVEV (reference sequence). The CDR3 consists of 16 residues. CDR3 sequence (DNA): TGTGCCAGCAGTCGACTAGCGGGGGCTATTTACAATGAGCAGTTCTTC. Protein product: CASSRLAGAIYNEQFF.

In DNA form, the CDR3 reads TGTGCCAGCAGCTTAGACCGGGGGGCAGTTAACACCGGGGAGCTGTTTTTT. Translating gives CASSLDRGAVNTGELFF. This rearrangement joins TRBV7-2 to TRBJ2-2, with D maybe TRBD2 (7 bases). There are 17 residues in the CDR3. The germline V gene has CDR1 SGHTA and CDR2 FQGNSA. V was pared by 1 base and J by 2 bases, with 14 bases between.

The CDR3 reads CATQTSGSHEQFF. CDR3 DNA sequence: TGTGCCACCCAGACTAGCGGGAGCCATGAGCAGTTCTTC. The rearrangement uses TRBV10-3 and TRBJ2-1; 12 nucleotides line up with TRBD2. From germline, CDR1 is ENHRY and CDR2 SYGVKD. The CDR3 covers 13 residues. V trimming: 10 bases; J trimming: 8 bases; junction bases outside the gene matches: 6.

Remarks on this clone: The same CDR3 is also encoded by other DNA sequences in this sample. The CDR3 bases are TGTGCCTTGAACCCCGGGACCGGAGGTGGCTACACCTTC. Protein: CALNPGTGGGYTF. The V and J genes are TRBV30 and TRBJ1-2, with D possibly TRBD1 on 5 matching bases. Germline CDR1 and CDR2: GTSNPN and SVGIG (reference sequence). There are 13 residues in the CDR3. Trimming removed 7 bases at V and 7 bases at J, with 19 bases between.

The chain links TRBV5-6 to TRBJ1-1; D may be TRBD1 (5 bases). This CDR3 has 15 residues. V dropped 0 bases and J dropped 1 base, with 10 bases sitting between them. CDR1 and CDR2 from the germline V gene are SGHDT and YYEEEE. As DNA, the CDR3 is TGTGCCAGCAGCTTGGTGCGACAGCCGAACACTGAAGCTTTCTTT. Its translation is CASSLVRQPNTEAFF.

The chain carries TRBV19 and TRBJ1-1; D unresolved. Trimming took 1 base from V and 2 from J, leaving 5 bases between them. This CDR3 is built from 13 residues. Germline-derived CDR1 and CDR2 are LNHDA and SQIVND (reference sequence). The CDR3 DNA follows: TGTGCCAGTAGTATAGGAGGAAACACTGAAGCTTTCTTT. Amino acid sequence: CASSIGGNTEAFF.

The chain has TRBV10-3 and TRBJ2-3, with TRBD1 as a possible D gene (6 bases). V was trimmed by 4 bases and J by 5 bases, leaving 28 bases between them. Germline CDR1 ENHRY, CDR2 SYGVKD. This CDR3 has 19 amino acids. DNA for the CDR3: TGTGCCATCAGTGCCAGCAGCGATGGGTTAGGGGGTGGGCAAGATACGCAGTATTTT. Residues: CAISASSDGLGGGQDTQYF.

The chain joins TRBV7-7 to TRBJ2-3; D might be TRBD2 (6 bases). Germline V lookup: CDR1 SSHAT, CDR2 FNYEAQ (reference sequence). The germline V and J ends were trimmed by 6 bases and 1 base, with 14 bases remaining between them. This CDR3 has 15 residues. The CDR3: CASSAGAGRTDTQYF. CDR3 coding DNA: TGTGCCAGCAGTGCCGGGGCGGGGCGCACAGATACGCAGTATTTT.